Below are 21 T cell receptor beta chains sequenced from a single sample in a study of cytomegalovirus exposure and HLA in healthy donors. PCR primers comprised 60 Vbeta and 13 Jbeta primers. Data came from immunoSEQ multiplex PCR; TCRdb stores just in-frame clones and leaves some out. Here the sample spans 90,000 to 110,000 clones, about 13% being singletons. The sequencing input was PBMCs. The receptors derive from a man aged 40-49 years in good health and CMV-seropositive.

The sample holds a few counts of this clone. This rearrangement joins TRBV2 to TRBJ1-1; maybe TRBD1 (5 bases). Germline assignment: CDR1 SNHLY and CDR2 FYNNEI. The CDR3 covers 16 residues. V lost 3 bases and J 1 base, leaving 15 bases between the germline ends. CDR3 sequence: CASSDIIGGANTEAFF. Here the CDR3 DNA reads TGTGCCAGCAGTGATATAATCGGGGGAGCGAACACTGAAGCTTTCTTT.

This clone was seen more than once but under ten times. This chain links TRBV11-2 with TRBJ1-5; 7 bases agree with TRBD1. The V gene end was trimmed by 5 bases and the J gene end by 4 bases; junction bases not matched to a gene: 5. Germline-derived CDR1 and CDR2 are SGHAT and FQNNGV. The CDR3 extends over 14 amino acids. CDR3 coding DNA: TGTGCCAGCAGCAAGAGGGACAGAAATCAGCCCCAGCATTTT. Its protein is CASSKRDRNQPQHF. Combining the CDR3 with reference TRBV11-2 and TRBJ1-5 gives the whole variable domain EAGVAQSPRYKIIEKRQSVAFWCNPISGHATLYWYQQILGQGPKLLIQFQNNGVVDDSQLPKDRFSAERLKGVDSTLKIQPAKLEDSAVYLCASSKRDRNQPQHFGDGTRLSIL.

J is TRBJ2-1 and V is TRBV4-1, with D perhaps TRBD2 (5 bases). Trimming cost V 0 bases and J 3 bases, with 9 bases left between them. Looked up from germline, CDR1 is MGHRA and CDR2 is YSYEKL. This CDR3 spans 15 amino acids. The CDR3 bases are TGCGCCAGCAGCCAAGAGCGGAGGTTCTACAATGAGCAGTTCTTC. Its protein is CASSQERRFYNEQFF.

This clone was seen a few times. This chain uses TRBV27 with TRBJ2-2; TRBD2 is a possible D gene (5 bases). From germline, CDR1 is MNHEY and CDR2 SMNVEV (reference sequence). Trimming pared 2 bases from V and 6 bases from J, leaving 22 bases between. This CDR3 comprises 18 residues. Here the CDR3 reads CASSLRPALLEMAGELFF. The CDR3 DNA reads as TGTGCCAGCAGTTTACGGCCCGCCCTACTAGAAATGGCCGGGGAGCTGTTTTTT.

This clone has only a few counts. The gene calls are TRBV4-2 and TRBJ1-5; D unclear. V was shortened by 2 bases and J by 0 bases, with 5 bases between the two germline ends. This CDR3 has 14 amino acids. Looked up from germline, CDR1 is LGHNA and CDR2 is YNFKEQ. The CDR3 DNA reads TGTGCCAGCAGCCAACCTTCTAGCAATCAGCCCCAGCATTTT. As protein: CASSQPSSNQPQHF.

This clone was seen only a few times. The chain joins TRBV5-4 to TRBJ1-1; 7 nucleotides match TRBD1. The V and J ends lost 4 bases and 1 base, in that order; junction bases with no gene match: 10. CDR1 SGHNT and CDR2 YYREEE come from the germline V gene (reference sequence). The CDR3 length is 16 residues. The CDR3 DNA reads TGTGCCAGCAGCCAGGGGGATGTGGGTAGGAACACTGAAGCTTTCTTT. Translating gives CASSQGDVGRNTEAFF.

The table lists this clone with a few counts. CDR3 sequence: CASSLAVINNEQFF. For the CDR3, the DNA is TGCGCCAGCAGCTTAGCGGTGATTAACAATGAGCAGTTCTTC. This rearrangement joins TRBV5-1 to TRBJ2-1; tentatively, D is TRBD2 (5 bases). Germline CDR1 is SGHRS and CDR2 is YFSETQ. V was shortened by 2 bases and J by 5 bases, with 11 bases between the two germline ends. The CDR3 is 14 residues long. The full variable domain, its missing parts supplied by reference TRBV5-1 and TRBJ2-1, is KAGVTQTPRYLIKTRGQQVTLSCSPISGHRSVSWYQQTPGQGLQFLFEYFSETQRNKGNFPGRFSGRQFSNSRSEMNVSTLELGDSALYLCASSLAVINNEQFFGPGTRLTVL.

V is TRBV19 and J is TRBJ1-1; D ambiguous. Germline CDR1 and CDR2: LNHDA and SQIVND (reference sequence). The CDR3 has 13 residues. The V end lost 6 bases, the J end lost 1 base, and 9 bases lay between the germline ends. CDR3 DNA sequence: TGTGCCAGTAGCCTACGTAGGAACACTGAAGCTTTCTTT. It translates to CASSLRRNTEAFF.

A few counts support this clone. The V gene is TRBV6-5, the J gene TRBJ2-1; tentative D call: TRBD2 (6 bases). Germline CDR1 MNHEY, CDR2 SVGAGI. The V end was cut by 2 bases, the J end by 0 bases, with 8 bases between. The CDR3 spans 15 residues. The CDR3 DNA sequence: TGTGCCAGCAGTTACGACGGGAGCTCCTACAATGAGCAGTTCTTC. Its protein product is CASSYDGSSYNEQFF.

The genes are TRBV27 and TRBJ1-3; 8 bases fit TRBD1. V was pared by 3 bases and J by 0 bases, with 1 base of the junction left unmatched. The CDR3 totals 15 residues. Germline V gene data show CDR1 as MNHEY and CDR2 as SMNVEV (reference sequence). CDR3 coding DNA: TGTGCCAGCAGTTTGGACAGGGACTCTGGAAACACCATATATTTT. Amino acid sequence: CASSLDRDSGNTIYF.

The chain carries TRBV14 and TRBJ2-3; D is possibly TRBD1 (5 bases). The CDR3 length is 14 residues. The germline gives CDR1 SGHDN, CDR2 FVKESK. V was clipped by 4 bases and J by 2 bases, with 10 bases between them. CDR3 DNA: TGTGCCAGCAGCCCACGACAGTACACAGATACGCAGTATTTT. It specifies CASSPRQYTDTQYF.

The sample holds a few counts of this clone. The conserved final phenylalanine or tryptophan is absent from the CDR3, which likely points to a read error. V gene TRBV4-3 combines with J gene TRBJ2-7, with 11 bases lining up with TRBD2. This CDR3 has 15 residues. The V gene end was trimmed by 4 bases and the J gene end by 5 bases; junction bases not matched to a gene: 7. The germline V gene has CDR1 LGHNA and CDR2 YSLEER. CDR3 sequence: CASSRLAGQGDEQYL. The CDR3 bases are TGCGCCAGCAGCCGACTAGCGGGACAGGGTGACGAGCAGTACCTC.

The V gene is TRBV7-9, the J gene TRBJ2-7; a possible D gene is TRBD1 (6 bases). Germline V lookup: CDR1 SEHNR, CDR2 FQNEAQ (reference sequence). V lost 5 bases to trimming and J lost 2 bases, with 16 bases between them. The CDR3 length is 15 residues. CDR3 sequence: CASSPVYGQPYEQYF. CDR3 in DNA: TGTGCCAGCAGCCCCGTATACGGACAGCCCTACGAGCAGTACTTC.

This clone turned up a few times. This sequence joins TRBV6-1 and TRBJ1-3, with D uncertain. Looked up from germline, CDR1 is MNHNS and CDR2 is SASEGT. This CDR3 is 15 amino acids long. V was pared by 7 bases and J by 3 bases, with 16 bases between. The CDR3 region is CASKVGRESGNTIYF. The DNA of the CDR3 is TGTGCCAGCAAAGTAGGACGGGAAAGTGGAAACACCATATATTTT.

V and J are TRBV28 and TRBJ1-5, with 9 bases aligning to TRBD1. The CDR3 consists of 14 residues. The ends lost 5 bases at V and 6 bases at J; junction bases unmatched: 5. Looked up from germline, CDR1 is MDHEN and CDR2 is SYDVKM. The CDR3 protein is CASSTGGVTQPQHF. The CDR3 region has the DNA TGTGCCAGCAGTACAGGGGGCGTCACTCAGCCCCAGCATTTT. Combining the CDR3 with reference TRBV28 and TRBJ1-5 gives the whole variable domain DVKVTQSSRYLVKRTGEKVFLECVQDMDHENMFWYRQDPGLGLRLIYFSYDVKMKEKGDIPEGYSVSREKKERFSLILESASTNQTSMYLCASSTGGVTQPQHFGDGTRLSIL.

The rearrangement uses TRBV7-8 and TRBJ2-1; 10 bases align to TRBD2. CDR1 is SGHVS, CDR2 FQNEAQ, per germline. CDR3 length: 16 residues. With V trimmed by 8 bases and J by 10 bases, 17 bases remained unmatched. The CDR3 protein is CASLRSGLASGPEQFF. The CDR3 nucleotides read TGTGCCAGCTTGCGATCGGGACTAGCGTCCGGGCCGGAGCAGTTCTTC.

V is TRBV6-1 and J is TRBJ1-2; 9 bases fit TRBD1. The CDR3 is 16 residues long. Germline V gene sequence: CDR1 MNHNS, CDR2 SASEGT. The V and J ends lost 4 bases and 4 bases, in that order; junction bases with no gene match: 10. The CDR3 protein is CASSALGQGQGYGYTF. DNA for the CDR3: TGTGCCAGCAGTGCACTGGGACAGGGACAGGGCTATGGCTACACCTTC.

A remark on this clone: The same CDR3 arises from other DNA sequences in this sample as well. V and J are TRBV10-1 and TRBJ1-2, with D perhaps TRBD1 (5 bases). CDR1 and CDR2 from the germline V gene are WNHNN and SYGVQD (reference sequence). V lost 2 bases to trimming and J lost 3 bases, with 7 bases between them. This CDR3 has 13 amino acids. CDR3 nucleotides: TGCGCCAGCAGTGAGGACAGTGACTATGGCTACACCTTC. Translated: CASSEDSDYGYTF.

This clone came up a few times. The chain has TRBV7-2 and TRBJ2-5; the match to TRBD1 covers 8 bases. The CDR3 sequence is 14 residues long. Germline CDR1 is SGHTA and CDR2 is FQGNSA. Trimming took 2 bases from V and 5 from J; bases not matched to a gene: 4. The CDR3 sequence: CASSLQGAGETQYF. The CDR3 nucleotides read TGTGCCAGCAGCTTACAGGGGGCGGGGGAGACCCAGTACTTC.

This chain uses TRBV6-5 with TRBJ1-2; the match to TRBD1 covers 9 bases. The CDR3 has 13 residues. V trimming: 5 bases; J trimming: 10 bases; junction bases outside the gene matches: 8. The germline V gene encodes CDR1 MNHEY and CDR2 SVGAGI. Written as DNA, the CDR3 is TGTGCCAGCAGTAGCGGACAGGGGAGTTACTACACCTTC. Protein sequence: CASSSGQGSYYTF.

This clone appeared a few times. The chain is built from TRBV2 and TRBJ1-1; 7 bases fit TRBD1. The CDR3 has 14 residues. With 7 bases clipped from V and 6 bases from J, the junction kept 11 bases outside the gene matches. CDR1 and CDR2 (germline): SNHLY, FYNNEI. The CDR3 DNA reads as TGTGCCAGCACCCTTTCACAGGGGCTCGCTGAAGCTTTCTTT. It is translated as CASTLSQGLAEAFF.